The clone carrying this T cell receptor beta chain was observed at least ten times. The target antigen is unknown. The sample is drawn from a study of identical twins. Points from the study as a whole: Out-of-frame sharing of TCR alpha in monozygotic twins was underestimated by models. Researchers caution that invariant MAIT and iNKT cells could partly confound zero-insertion analyses.

Germline V gene lookup returns CDR1 DFQATT and CDR2 SNEGSKA (reference sequence). V was trimmed by 6 bases and J by 0 bases, leaving 12 bases between them. This CDR3 contains 14 residues. Addition of a universal primer site occurred through template switching, and cDNA carried unique molecular identifiers. TCRdb processed the 5' RACE reads anew with MiXCR; each CDR3 protein has one entry. The sample shows about 150,000 distinct CDR3 sequences, around 3.6% of them seen only once. The TCR sequence derives from a man between 18 and 35 years old in good health. The genes are TRBV20-1 and TRBJ2-4; tentatively, D is TRBD1 or TRBD2 (6 bases each). The sequencing input was memory T cells sorted from blood. The CDR3 region has the DNA TGCAGTGCCAAGGAGGGGGTAGCCAAAAACATTCAGTACTTC. The encoded protein is CSAKEGVAKNIQYF.